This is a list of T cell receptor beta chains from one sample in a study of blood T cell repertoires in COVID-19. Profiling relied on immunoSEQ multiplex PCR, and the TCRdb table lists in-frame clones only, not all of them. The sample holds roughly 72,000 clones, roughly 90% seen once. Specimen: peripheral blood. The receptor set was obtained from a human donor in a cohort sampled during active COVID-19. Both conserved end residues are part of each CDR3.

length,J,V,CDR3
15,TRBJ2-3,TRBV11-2,CASSLGTSGATVQYF
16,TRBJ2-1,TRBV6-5,CASSYKGGTGGNEQFF
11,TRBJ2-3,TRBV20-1,CSARGPPGTVF
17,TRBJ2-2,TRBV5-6,CASSPRDSLPNTGELFF
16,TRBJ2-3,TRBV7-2,CASSLDGSGGPTTQYF
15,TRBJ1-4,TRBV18,CASSPLGQQNEKLFF
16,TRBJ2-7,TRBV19,CASSPDAGTGGHEQYF
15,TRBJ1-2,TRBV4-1,CASSQGFRGAAGYTF
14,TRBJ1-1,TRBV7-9,CASSSGGKNTEAFF
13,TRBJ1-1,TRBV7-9,CASGVSGNTEAFF
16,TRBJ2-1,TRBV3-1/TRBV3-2,CASSQEGTSAYNEQFF
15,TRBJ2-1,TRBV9,CASSVGQGNRNEQFF
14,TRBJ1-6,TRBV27,CASSFWRLNSPLHF
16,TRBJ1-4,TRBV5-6,CASSLAGRHSLEKLFF
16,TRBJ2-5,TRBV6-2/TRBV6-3,CASSYPRGGLQETQYF
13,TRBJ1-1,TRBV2,CASSADKNTEAFF
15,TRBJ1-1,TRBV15,CATRKPPTTGSKAFF
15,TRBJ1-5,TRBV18,CASSPQTGAHQPQHF
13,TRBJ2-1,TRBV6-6,CASSGAQQAEQFF
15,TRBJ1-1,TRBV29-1,CSVGPRGTSHTEAFF
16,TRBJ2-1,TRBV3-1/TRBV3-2,CASSPVRGGNYNEQFF
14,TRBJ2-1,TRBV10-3,CAIRARDTSEEQFF
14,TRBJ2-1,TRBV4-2,CASSRGLAGDEQFF
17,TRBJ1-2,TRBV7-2,CASSLGVSPFATYGYTF
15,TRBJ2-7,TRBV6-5,CASSKTSGRSYEQYF
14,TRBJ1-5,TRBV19,CASSIGVGNQPQHF
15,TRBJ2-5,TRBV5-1,CASSSGPAVRETQYF
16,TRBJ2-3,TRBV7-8,CASSLRLAGNRDTQYF
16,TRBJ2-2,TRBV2,CASSRLAGEVTGELFF
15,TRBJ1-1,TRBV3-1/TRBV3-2,CASSPTGMGNTEAFF
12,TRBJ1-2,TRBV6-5,CASDSANYGYTF
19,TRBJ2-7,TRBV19,CATGKATYRDKHGLYEQYF
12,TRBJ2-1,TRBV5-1,CASSRREYEQFF
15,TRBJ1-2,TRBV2,CASSDNSGAGYGYTF
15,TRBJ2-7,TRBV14,CASAHGGGASYEQYF
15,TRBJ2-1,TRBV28,CASSPDRGSYNEQFF
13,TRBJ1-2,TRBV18,CASSPDTAYGYTF
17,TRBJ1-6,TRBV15,CATSREGGAGYNSPLHF
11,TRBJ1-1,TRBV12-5,CASGLGLGAFF
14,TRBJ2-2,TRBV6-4,CASSQTPGTGELFF
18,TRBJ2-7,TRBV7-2,CASSYGGRSSDYFYEQYF
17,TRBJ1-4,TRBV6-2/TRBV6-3,CASSYSWDSSREEKLFF
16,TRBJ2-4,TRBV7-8,CASSVYTNREKNIQYF
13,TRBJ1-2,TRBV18,CASSASGRGGYTF
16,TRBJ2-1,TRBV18,CASSPAASGGHNEQFF
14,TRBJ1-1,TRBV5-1,CASSSGQAGTEAFF
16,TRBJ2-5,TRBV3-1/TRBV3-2,CASSQGSGTTQETQYF
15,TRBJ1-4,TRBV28,CASSLQTASNEKLFF
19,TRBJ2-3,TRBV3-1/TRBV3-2,CASSQTNTGGRFFADTQYF